A single sample gave rise to the 8 T cell receptor beta chains below, sequenced in a study of T cell responses to AZD1222 COVID-19 vaccine. The data were produced by immunoSEQ multiplex PCR, yet TCRdb's version contains in-frame clones alone and is incomplete. The sample has over 45,000 clones; over 75% are singletons. Sequencing used peripheral blood, obtained 28 days after the second AZD1222 dose. The receptors originated from an adult who received the AZD1222 COVID-19 vaccine.

This chain links TRBV10-1 with TRBJ1-4; D remains ambiguous. The V end was cut by 5 bases, the J end by 1 base, with 8 bases between. In germline, CDR1 is WNHNN, CDR2 SYGVQD (reference sequence). The CDR3 sequence is 14 residues long. DNA of the CDR3: TGCGCCAGCAGTCCGACGGGAACTAATGAAAAACTGTTTTTT. As protein: CASSPTGTNEKLFF.

The chain has TRBV28 and TRBJ2-7; unclear D gene. Germline assignment: CDR1 MDHEN and CDR2 SYDVKM. This CDR3 has 15 residues. Trimming pared 2 bases from V and 5 bases from J, leaving 16 bases between. CDR3 region: CASSLVGRLDDEQYF. The DNA for the CDR3 is TGTGCCAGCAGTTTAGTGGGAAGACTTGACGACGAGCAGTACTTC.

The chain couples TRBV15 to TRBJ2-7, with a weak D call TRBD1 (6 bases). CDR1 is LNHNV, CDR2 YYDKDF, per germline (reference sequence). This CDR3 spans 14 amino acids. V was shortened by 5 bases and J by 6 bases, with 17 bases between the two germline ends. CDR3 amino acids: CATSETGQGVEQYF. The CDR3 DNA follows: TGTGCCACCAGCGAAACGGGACAAGGCGTCGAGCAGTACTTC.

J is TRBJ1-5 and V is TRBV29-1; possible D gene TRBD1, 5 bases. The CDR3 is made up of 12 amino acids. Trimming took off 7 bases at V and 6 bases at J, with 13 bases between the two ends. Germline loops: CDR1 SQVTM, CDR2 ANQGSEA. CDR3 sequence: CSAGGSGQPQHF. The CDR3 region has the DNA TGCAGCGCTGGGGGTTCGGGTCAGCCCCAGCATTTT.

The CDR3 protein is CASSLAGEQYF. For the CDR3, the DNA is TGCGCCAGCAGCTTGGCCGGTGAGCAGTACTTC. The chain carries TRBV5-1 and TRBJ2-7; D remains ambiguous. The germline CDR1 and CDR2 sequences are SGHRS and YFSETQ. The CDR3 has 11 residues. Trimming pared 0 bases from V and 7 bases from J, leaving 5 bases between.

In its sample, this clone was seen once. The genes are TRBV9 and TRBJ2-7, with D unclear. In germline, CDR1 is SGDLS, CDR2 YYNGEE. Trimming stripped 0 bases from V and 5 bases from J, with 15 bases between. The CDR3 sequence is 15 residues long. CDR3 bases: TGTGCCAGCAGCGTAGACCAGGCCCTTGGGGACGAGCAGTACTTC. Its protein is CASSVDQALGDEQYF.

This rearrangement joins TRBV5-6 to TRBJ2-7; D is ambiguous. The CDR3 length is 12 residues. V lost 5 bases and J 1 base, leaving 7 bases between the germline ends. Looked up from germline, CDR1 is SGHDT and CDR2 is YYEEEE. The DNA for the CDR3 is TGTGCCAGCAGTTCTAAGTCCTACGAGCAGTACTTC. Protein sequence: CASSSKSYEQYF.

The J gene is TRBJ1-1, the V gene TRBV3-1 (or the pseudogene TRBV3-2); D is perhaps TRBD1 (6 bases). From germline, CDR1 is LGHDT and CDR2 YNNKEL (reference sequence). This CDR3 region has 16 residues. The V end was cut by 1 base, the J end by 5 bases, with 17 bases between. Here the CDR3 reads CASSQGLYGGVTEAFF. The CDR3 coding sequence is TGTGCCAGCAGCCAAGGACTCTACGGGGGCGTTACTGAAGCTTTCTTT.